One and the same sample provided the 17 T cell receptor beta chains below, sequenced in a study of CD8+CD57+ T cells in acquired aplastic anemia. All patients picked for sequencing had shown, by flow cytometry, an expansion of CD8+CD57+ cells. The use of genomic DNA as template underpinned the TCR beta VDJ and CDR3 profiling. MiXCR, run by TCRdb on the reads, gives a single entry per CDR3 protein. Altogether around 200,000 distinct CDR3 sequences are present, 50% to 65% being singletons, with the ten largest covering under 55%. Sequences were obtained from sorted CD4+, CD8+, or CD8+CD57+ T cells (not recorded which) from PBMCs. Receptors originate from a human donor with aplastic anemia.

This clonotype was observed a single time. The chain is built from TRBV9 and TRBJ1-1; no definite D call. The CDR3 sequence is 14 residues long. Trimming stripped 0 bases from V and 1 base from J, with 7 bases between. CDR1 SGDLS and CDR2 YYNGEE come from the germline V gene. CDR3 loop: CASSVGERNTEAFF. The CDR3 DNA reads as TGTGCCAGCAGCGTAGGGGAGAGGAACACTGAAGCTTTCTTT.

CDR3 sequence: CASSIHGTGLNTEAFF. The CDR3 DNA is TGTGCCAGTAGTATTCATGGGACAGGGCTGAACACTGAAGCTTTCTTT. The V gene is TRBV19, the J gene TRBJ1-1; TRBD1 matches at 9 bases. Per the germline V gene, CDR1 is LNHDA and CDR2 is SQIVND (reference sequence). The trim removed 3 bases at V and 0 bases at J, leaving 5 bases unmatched. This CDR3 has 16 amino acids.

In this sample, this clonotype turned up a few times. The V gene is TRBV24-1, the J gene TRBJ2-1; 7 bases map to TRBD1. Germline assignment: CDR1 KGHDR and CDR2 SFDVKD. Unmatched junction bases numbered 5, after V lost 7 bases and J lost 12 bases. This CDR3 contains 11 residues. The CDR3 loop is CATSLQGWQFF. CDR3 DNA sequence: TGTGCCACCAGCTTACAGGGGTGGCAGTTCTTC.

CDR3 protein: CASSFEQGLDTEAFF. The DNA of the CDR3 is TGCGCCAGCAGCTTCGAACAGGGTTTAGACACTGAAGCTTTCTTT. This chain links TRBV5-1 with TRBJ1-1, with a possible D match to TRBD1 (6 bases). V shed 2 bases and J shed 3 bases, with 14 bases lying between them. Looked up from germline, CDR1 is SGHRS and CDR2 is YFSETQ. This CDR3 comprises 15 residues.

The chain joins TRBV5-1 to TRBJ2-3; 14 positions match TRBD2. Trimming took 4 bases from V and 5 from J; bases not matched to a gene: 6. Germline V CDR1 and CDR2: SGHRS, YFSETQ. This CDR3 is 16 amino acids long. The CDR3 is CASSTGTSGGRDTQYF. In DNA, the CDR3 is TGCGCCAGCAGCACCGGGACTAGCGGGGGCAGAGATACGCAGTATTTT.

This clonotype was observed at least ten times. The chain couples TRBV10-3 to TRBJ1-2; 7 positions agree with TRBD1. Trimming removed 10 bases from V and 5 bases from J; junction bases left unmatched: 10. CDR1 is ENHRY, CDR2 SYGVKD, per germline. The CDR3 has 13 amino acids. CDR3 nucleotide sequence: TGTGCCACCGAGGCCGGGGACAGATATGGCTACACCTTC. It codes for CATEAGDRYGYTF.

The chain has TRBV7-6 and TRBJ2-5, with D perhaps given as TRBD1 or TRBD2 (6 bases each). From germline, CDR1 is SGHVS and CDR2 FNYEAQ. CDR3 length: 14 amino acids. The germline V and J ends were trimmed by 6 bases and 4 bases, with 15 bases remaining between them. For the CDR3, the DNA is TGTGCCAGCAGAGGCTTGGGGGGCCCAGAGACCCAGTACTTC. It translates to CASRGLGGPETQYF.

The chain carries TRBV10-3 and TRBJ2-3; TRBD2 agrees at 11 bases. Germline CDR1 is ENHRY and CDR2 is SYGVKD. V lost 10 bases, J lost 2 bases, and 8 bases stayed unmatched. This CDR3 spans 15 amino acids. Here the CDR3 DNA reads TGTGCCACGGTTGTTAGCGGGGGGGCCACAGATACGCAGTATTTT. Translated, it gives CATVVSGGATDTQYF.

This chain links TRBV9 with TRBJ1-1; possible D gene TRBD1, 6 bases. V dropped 0 bases and J dropped 4 bases, with 13 bases sitting between them. The CDR3 spans 15 residues. In germline, CDR1 is SGDLS, CDR2 YYNGEE. The CDR3 DNA is TGTGCCAGCAGCGTAGACGGGGGCTTGGGCACTGAAGCTTTCTTT. Residues: CASSVDGGLGTEAFF. Supplemented by reference TRBV9 and TRBJ1-1, the full variable domain reads DSGVTQTPKHLITATGQRVTLRCSPRSGDLSVYWYQQSLDQGLQFLIQYYNGEERAKGNILERFSAQQFPDLHSELNLSSLELGDSALYFCASSVDGGLGTEAFFGQGTRLTVV.

The chain uses TRBV20-1 and TRBJ1-2; D remains unclear. The CDR3 runs to 12 residues. CDR1 is DFQATT, CDR2 SNEGSKA, per germline (reference sequence). CDR3 nucleotide sequence: TGCATCGCTTGGGCAGTTAACTATGGCTACACCTTC. Translated, it gives CIAWAVNYGYTF.

This chain connects TRBV10-3 to TRBJ2-3; D is unresolved. Germline CDR1 ENHRY, CDR2 SYGVKD. V was pared by 2 bases and J by 0 bases, with 9 bases between. CDR3 size: 15 residues. The DNA for the CDR3 is TGTGCCATCAGTGAGCCAACTCTCAGCACAGATACGCAGTATTTT. Amino acid sequence: CAISEPTLSTDTQYF.

This chain uses TRBV9 with TRBJ2-2; D is undetermined. Trimming shortened V by 4 bases and J by 5 bases, and 15 bases separated the two germline ends. CDR3 length: 15 amino acids. CDR1 and CDR2 from the germline V gene are SGDLS and YYNGEE. The CDR3, as DNA: TGTGCCAGCAGCCATGTTGGGGTGCGAACCGGGGAGCTGTTTTTT. Protein sequence: CASSHVGVRTGELFF. The whole variable domain, filled in from reference TRBV9 and TRBJ2-2, reads DSGVTQTPKHLITATGQRVTLRCSPRSGDLSVYWYQQSLDQGLQFLIQYYNGEERAKGNILERFSAQQFPDLHSELNLSSLELGDSALYFCASSHVGVRTGELFFGEGSRLTVL.

This clonotype was recorded a few times. The chain uses TRBV24-1 and TRBJ1-5, with a tentative D call TRBD1 (5 bases). CDR3 size: 15 residues. Germline-derived CDR1 and CDR2 are KGHDR and SFDVKD. With 9 bases removed from V and 5 bases from J, the gap between germline ends came to 19 bases. The CDR3 is CATAGGGTWDQPQHF. CDR3 coding DNA: TGTGCCACCGCGGGGGGAGGAACCTGGGATCAGCCCCAGCATTTT.

This clonotype has only a few counts. V and J are TRBV20-1 and TRBJ2-5; D uncertain. The CDR3 loop spans 15 amino acids. Deletions cut 3 bases from V and 6 bases from J, with 20 bases between. Germline loops: CDR1 DFQATT, CDR2 SNEGSKA (reference sequence). The CDR3 reads CSASNTYALTKTQYF. Here the CDR3 DNA reads TGCAGTGCTAGCAACACATACGCGTTAACGAAGACCCAGTACTTC.

V usage is TRBV7-2 and J usage is TRBJ1-1; tentatively, D is TRBD1 (5 bases). This CDR3 has 13 amino acids. Trimming took off 1 base at V and 11 bases at J, with 14 bases between the two ends. Germline CDR1 reads SGHTA; CDR2 reads FQGNSA. The CDR3 nucleotides are TGTGCCAGCAGCTTAGGAATGGACACCAAGGCTTTCTTT. Translation gives CASSLGMDTKAFF.

This clonotype was seen more than once but under ten times. The chain has TRBV13 and TRBJ2-5, with a tentative D call TRBD1 (6 bases). CDR3 length equals 12 residues. Looked up from germline, CDR1 is PRHDT and CDR2 is FYEKMQ (reference sequence). V lost 5 bases, J lost 5 bases, and 9 bases lay in between. The CDR3 region is CASSHDRETQYF. CDR3 in DNA: TGTGCCAGCAGCCATGACAGGGAGACCCAGTACTTC.

This clonotype was detected once. The rearrangement uses TRBV7-9 and TRBJ1-2, with 8 bases that match TRBD1. Germline V gene data show CDR1 as SEHNR and CDR2 as FQNEAQ (reference sequence). Trimming at V came to 4 bases and at J to 13 bases, leaving 17 bases not matched to a gene. This CDR3 has 15 amino acids. The CDR3 DNA follows: TGTGCCAGCAGCTCTGGGGCAGGGGGCTTCCAGGGGGTCACCTTC. Translated, it gives CASSSGAGGFQGVTF.